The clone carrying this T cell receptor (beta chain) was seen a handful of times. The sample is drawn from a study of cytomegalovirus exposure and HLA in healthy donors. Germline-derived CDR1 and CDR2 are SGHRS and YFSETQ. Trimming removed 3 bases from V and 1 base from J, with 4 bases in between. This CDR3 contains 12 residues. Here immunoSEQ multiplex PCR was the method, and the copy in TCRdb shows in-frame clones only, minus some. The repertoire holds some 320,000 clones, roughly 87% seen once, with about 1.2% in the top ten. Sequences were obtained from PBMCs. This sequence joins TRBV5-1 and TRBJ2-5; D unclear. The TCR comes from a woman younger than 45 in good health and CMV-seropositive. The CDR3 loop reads CASSSPQETQYF. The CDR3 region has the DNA TGCGCCAGCAGCTCGCCCCAAGAGACCCAGTACTTC.